The source of this T cell receptor beta chain is a study of blood T cell repertoires in COVID-19. Trimming stripped 5 bases from V and 5 bases from J, with 12 bases between. CDR1 SGHTA and CDR2 FQGTGA come from the germline V gene. The CDR3 is 14 residues long. The method was immunoSEQ multiplex PCR; TCRdb's version includes in-frame clones alone and lacks a portion of them. The sample includes approximately 54,000 clones, roughly 88% of them seen just once. The TCR was taken from a human donor in a cohort sampled during active COVID-19. This sequence joins TRBV7-3 and TRBJ2-2; D not certain. The sample comprised peripheral blood. The CDR3 is CASSLTSRTGELFF. CDR3 bases: TGTGCCAGCAGCCTCACTTCTAGGACCGGGGAGCTGTTTTTT.